The entry below gives a single T cell receptor beta chain sequence along with its context. V lost 6 bases, J lost 4 bases, and 15 bases lay in between. The CDR3 spans 14 residues. The germline V gene has CDR1 MNHEY and CDR2 SVGEGT. The entry originates in a study of blood T cells in healthy people across ages. Russia was home to the donors, healthy Caucasian individuals aged about 6 to 90. Through a sample-barcoded 5' primer and a J-beta primer mix, a second PCR was run for roughly 6 to 12 cycles. TCRdb re-called the 5' RACE reads through MiXCR, storing one row per CDR3 protein. The sample includes about 290,000 distinct CDR3 sequences, around 30% seen only once; the top ten take approximately 28%.

The specimen sequenced was blood. V usage is TRBV6-2 or TRBV6-3 and J usage is TRBJ1-1; tentative D call: TRBD1 (6 bases). The source is a woman in her 70s in good health. The CDR3 is CASRFAGGPTEAFF. The DNA of the CDR3 is TGTGCCAGCAGATTCGCCGGGGGCCCCACTGAAGCTTTCTTT.